The 18 T cell receptor beta chains reported below all come from one sample, sequenced in a study of T cell repertoires in cytomegalovirus infection. No antigen is known for these receptors. Using its own MiXCR run on the reads, TCRdb lists one record per CDR3 protein. The sample lists about 310,000 distinct CDR3 sequences, roughly 25% occurring once. This specimen consisted of cultured PBMCs, obtained from culture after CMV antigen stimulation. These receptors were obtained from a human donor in good health (CMV status not recorded). Some clones in this sample may be carry-over from other donors' samples.

The genes are TRBV10-2 and TRBJ2-3; no clear D gene. V shed 0 bases and J shed 4 bases, with 20 bases lying between them. Germline loops: CDR1 WSHSY, CDR2 SAAADI. The CDR3 has 18 amino acids. The CDR3 DNA follows: TGCGCCAGCAGTGAGTCCACAGCCTGGGGTACTATCGCAGATACGCAGTATTTT. Translating it yields CASSESTAWGTIADTQYF.

The V gene is TRBV7-2, the J gene TRBJ2-5; the D gene is possibly TRBD1 (6 bases). The germline V gene has CDR1 SGHTA and CDR2 FQGNSA. V lost 4 bases and J lost 2, with 11 bases in between. The CDR3 is made up of 14 amino acids. The CDR3 DNA is TGTGCCAGCAGCTGGGGGCCAGGACAAGAGACCCAGTACTTC. It yields the protein CASSWGPGQETQYF.

The chain employs TRBV7-4 and TRBJ2-2; 9 bases are a match to TRBD2. Germline trimming cut 0 bases from V and 5 bases from J; bases unmatched to any gene: 4. CDR3 length equals 16 residues. Germline CDR1 SGHVT, CDR2 SQSDAQ. The CDR3 DNA sequence: TGTGCCAGCAGCTTAGCGGGACTAGCAGGAACCGGGGAGCTGTTTTTT. Translating gives CASSLAGLAGTGELFF.

The J gene is TRBJ1-1, the V gene TRBV6-2 or TRBV6-3; D possibly corresponds to TRBD1 (5 bases). V was clipped by 0 bases and J by 8 bases, with 13 bases between them. The CDR3 runs 14 residues. From germline, CDR1 is MNHEY and CDR2 SVGEGT. The CDR3 nucleotides are TGTGCCAGCAGTTACTCGGGGGACCAGAAGGAAGCTTTCTTT. This encodes CASSYSGDQKEAFF.

This clonotype has just a few counts. The V call is TRBV6-1, the J call TRBJ1-2; TRBD1 matches at 8 bases. Trimming removed 6 bases from V and 3 bases from J; junction bases left unmatched: 9. CDR3 size: 15 residues. The germline gives CDR1 MNHNS, CDR2 SASEGT. The CDR3 protein is CASSTRDRLHYGYTF. CDR3 coding DNA: TGTGCCAGCAGCACCAGGGACAGGCTGCACTATGGCTACACCTTC.

This chain links TRBV29-1 with TRBJ1-1; D is ambiguous. The CDR3 consists of 13 residues. Trimming took 5 bases from V and 0 from J, leaving 10 bases between them. Germline values: CDR1 SQVTM, CDR2 ANQGSEA. Here the CDR3 reads CSVTTPMNTEAFF. The CDR3 DNA follows: TGCAGCGTTACCACTCCCATGAACACTGAAGCTTTCTTT.

At least ten counts were recorded for this clonotype. The rearrangement links TRBV27 to TRBJ2-3; D not certain. V was pared by 10 bases and J by 3 bases, with 17 bases between. CDR1 is MNHEY and CDR2 is SMNVEV in the germline V gene (reference sequence). The CDR3 consists of 14 residues. Here the CDR3 reads CATSPMGPTDTQYF. In DNA, the CDR3 is TGTGCCACCAGCCCCATGGGTCCGACAGATACGCAGTATTTT.

The chain is built from TRBV7-9 and TRBJ2-3, with 9 positions matching TRBD2. The V gene end was trimmed by 5 bases and the J gene end by 1 base; junction bases not matched to a gene: 7. In germline, CDR1 is SEHNR, CDR2 FQNEAQ (reference sequence). CDR3 length equals 16 residues. The CDR3 DNA reads as TGTGCCAGCAGCCCGACTAGCGGAAACGGCACAGATACGCAGTATTTT. This encodes CASSPTSGNGTDTQYF.

The chain has TRBV5-1 and TRBJ2-1; D is ambiguous. Per germline, CDR1 SGHRS and CDR2 YFSETQ. The CDR3 runs 13 residues. Trimming removed 0 bases from V and 6 bases from J, with 7 bases in between. The CDR3 region is CASSLAQSNEQFF. The CDR3 coding sequence is TGCGCCAGCAGCTTGGCTCAGAGCAATGAGCAGTTCTTC.

This clonotype came up a few times. J is TRBJ2-2 and V is TRBV19, with 9 positions matching TRBD2. This CDR3 is built from 15 residues. V shed 4 bases and J 6 bases; nucleotides not matched to a gene: 6. Per germline, CDR1 LNHDA and CDR2 SQIVND (reference sequence). For the CDR3, the DNA is TGTGCCAGTAGTACTCTAGCGGGAATGGCCGGGGAGCTGTTTTTT. Protein product: CASSTLAGMAGELFF.

The chain joins TRBV19 to TRBJ1-6; the match to TRBD1 covers 8 bases. The CDR3 is 17 amino acids. The trim removed 5 bases at V and 2 bases at J, leaving 8 bases unmatched. Germline lookup yields CDR1 LNHDA and CDR2 SQIVND (reference sequence). The chain's CDR3 is CASSPSGQGTYNSPLHF. Written as DNA, the CDR3 is TGTGCCAGTAGTCCCTCAGGACAGGGTACCTATAATTCACCCCTCCACTTT.

V and J are TRBV27 and TRBJ1-5; the D gene is possibly TRBD1 (5 bases). This CDR3 comprises 13 residues. CDR1 and CDR2 (germline): MNHEY, SMNVEV (reference sequence). Trimming left V 2 bases short and J 8 bases short, with 10 bases between. The CDR3 here is CASSLAGIEPQHF. In DNA form, the CDR3 reads TGTGCCAGCAGTTTAGCAGGGATTGAGCCCCAGCATTTT.

This chain connects TRBV20-1 to TRBJ2-5; either TRBD1 or TRBD2 may supply D (5 bases each). The CDR3 runs 15 residues. V shed 5 bases and J shed 2 bases, with 18 bases lying between them. Germline values: CDR1 DFQATT, CDR2 SNEGSKA (reference sequence). CDR3 in DNA: TGCAGTGCTCGGGACGGTTCCATTCCGCAAGAGACCCAGTACTTC. It encodes CSARDGSIPQETQYF.

The sample holds a few counts of this clonotype. The CDR3 is CASTSGTENLRNTIYF. Here the CDR3 DNA reads TGTGCCAGCACTTCCGGGACAGAGAATCTAAGAAACACCATATATTTT. The chain uses TRBV28 and TRBJ1-3; TRBD1 agrees at 7 bases. CDR3 length equals 16 residues. From germline, CDR1 is MDHEN and CDR2 SYDVKM. After removal of 7 bases from V and 5 bases from J, the junction contained 14 bases not matched to a gene.

The chain links TRBV6-1 to TRBJ1-2, with D perhaps TRBD1 (5 bases). Germline V lookup: CDR1 MNHNS, CDR2 SASEGT. The CDR3 covers 13 residues. V was cut by 6 bases and J by 2 bases, with 10 bases left in between. The chain's CDR3 is CASRDTGNYGYTF. In DNA form, the CDR3 reads TGTGCCAGCAGAGACACAGGAAACTATGGCTACACCTTC.

The rearrangement joins TRBV7-3 to TRBJ1-1; D remains unclear. Germline CDR1 is SGHTA and CDR2 is FQGTGA. V was pared by 7 bases and J by 1 base, with 10 bases between. This CDR3 region has 13 residues. This CDR3 reads CASNFGGNTEAFF. In nucleotides, the CDR3 is TGTGCCAGCAATTTCGGAGGGAACACTGAAGCTTTCTTT.

The chain has TRBV14 and TRBJ1-4; 8 nucleotides match TRBD1. Trimming took 4 bases from V and 9 from J; bases not matched to a gene: 7. The CDR3 totals 14 residues. Looked up from germline, CDR1 is SGHDN and CDR2 is FVKESK. As DNA, the CDR3 is TGTGCCAGCAGCCTGCCAGGGGGCGGTCAAAAACTGTTTTTT. Protein product: CASSLPGGGQKLFF.

This clonotype was seen many times. This rearrangement joins TRBV19 to TRBJ2-2, with TRBD2 matching 14 bases. CDR1 and CDR2 from the germline V gene are LNHDA and SQIVND (reference sequence). The CDR3 spans 17 residues. J gave up 7 bases and V 6 bases, and 10 bases lay outside the gene matches. For the CDR3, the DNA is TGTGCCAGTAGCCCTAGACTAGCGGGAGGGCCTAACGGGGAGCTGTTTTTT. Its translation is CASSPRLAGGPNGELFF.